What follows is one TCR beta chain and its context. The protocol was immunoSEQ multiplex PCR, while the TCRdb copy is restricted to in-frame clones and leaves out a portion. This sample has around 99,000 clones, with roughly 89% found just once. The data originate from a study of OX40 agonist ivuxolimab in advanced cancers. Study-wide background: Hepatocellular carcinoma, melanoma, renal cell or head and neck cancer was diagnosed in the dose-escalation patients. Three patients, one with hepatocellular carcinoma and two with cutaneous melanoma, achieved partial responses.

This CDR3 region has 14 residues. Germline V CDR1 and CDR2: MNHEY, SVGAGI. V lost 6 bases, J lost 7 bases, and 8 bases stayed unmatched. Sampled blood was obtained at baseline, cycle 4 day 1, and cycle 7 day 1. The chain is built from TRBV6-5 and TRBJ1-5, with 8 positions matching TRBD1. This sequence originates from an adult with an advanced solid tumor such as melanoma, head and neck, liver or kidney cancer. Sequenced here: CD4+ or CD8+ T cells sorted from blood, sampled in a trial of the OX40 agonist ivuxolimab. The DNA of the CDR3 is TGTGCCAGCAGCGCGGACAGGGCGACGCAGCCCCAGCATTTT. This encodes CASSADRATQPQHF.